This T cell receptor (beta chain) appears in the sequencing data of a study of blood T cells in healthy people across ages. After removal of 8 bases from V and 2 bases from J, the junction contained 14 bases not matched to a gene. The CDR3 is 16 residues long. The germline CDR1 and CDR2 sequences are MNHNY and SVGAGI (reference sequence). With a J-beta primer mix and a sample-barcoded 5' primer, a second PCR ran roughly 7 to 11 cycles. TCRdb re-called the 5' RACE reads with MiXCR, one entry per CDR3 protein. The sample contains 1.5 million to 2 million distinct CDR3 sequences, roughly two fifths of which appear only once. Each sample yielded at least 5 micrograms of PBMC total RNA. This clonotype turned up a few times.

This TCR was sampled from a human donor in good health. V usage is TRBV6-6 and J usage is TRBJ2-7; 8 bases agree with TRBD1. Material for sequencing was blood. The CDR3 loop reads CASGDRQGSLTYEQYF. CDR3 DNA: TGTGCCAGCGGCGACCGACAGGGGAGTTTAACCTACGAGCAGTACTTC.